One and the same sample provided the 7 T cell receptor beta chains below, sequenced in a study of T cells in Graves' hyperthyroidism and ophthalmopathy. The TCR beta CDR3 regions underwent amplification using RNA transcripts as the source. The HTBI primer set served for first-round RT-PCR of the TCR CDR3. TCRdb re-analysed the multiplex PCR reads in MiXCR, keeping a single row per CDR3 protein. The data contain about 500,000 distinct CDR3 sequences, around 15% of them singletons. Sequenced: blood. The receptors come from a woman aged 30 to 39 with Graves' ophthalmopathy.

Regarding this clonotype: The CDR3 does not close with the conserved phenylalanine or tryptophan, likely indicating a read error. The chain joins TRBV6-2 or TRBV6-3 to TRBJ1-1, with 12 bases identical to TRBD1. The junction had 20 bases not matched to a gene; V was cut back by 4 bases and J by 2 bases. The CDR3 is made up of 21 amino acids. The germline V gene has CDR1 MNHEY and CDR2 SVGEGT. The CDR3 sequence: CASSSYTGTGGFISYNTEAFS. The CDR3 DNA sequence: TGTGCCAGCAGTTCCTACACCGGGACAGGGGGCTTTATATCATACAACACTGAAGCTTTCTCT.

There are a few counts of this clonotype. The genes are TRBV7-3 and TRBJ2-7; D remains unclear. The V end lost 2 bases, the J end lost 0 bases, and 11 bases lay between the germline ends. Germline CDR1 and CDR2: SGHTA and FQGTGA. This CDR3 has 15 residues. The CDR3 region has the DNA TGTGCCAGCAGCTTATGGCCGGAAACCTCCTACGAGCAGTACTTC. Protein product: CASSLWPETSYEQYF.

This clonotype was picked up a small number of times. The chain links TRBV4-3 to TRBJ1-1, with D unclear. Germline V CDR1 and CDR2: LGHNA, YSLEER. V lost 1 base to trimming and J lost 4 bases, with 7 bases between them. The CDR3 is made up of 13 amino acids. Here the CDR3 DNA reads TGCGCCAGCAGCCAAGTTTCGGCCACTGAAGCTTTCTTT. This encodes CASSQVSATEAFF.

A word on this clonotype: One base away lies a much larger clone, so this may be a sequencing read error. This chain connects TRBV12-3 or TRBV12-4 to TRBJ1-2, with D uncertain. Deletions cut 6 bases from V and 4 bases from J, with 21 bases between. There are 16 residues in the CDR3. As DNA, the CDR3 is TGTGCCAGCAGCCCCGTGATACGGGCAGCTGGCTATGGCTACACCTTC. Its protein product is CASSPVIRAAGYGYTF.

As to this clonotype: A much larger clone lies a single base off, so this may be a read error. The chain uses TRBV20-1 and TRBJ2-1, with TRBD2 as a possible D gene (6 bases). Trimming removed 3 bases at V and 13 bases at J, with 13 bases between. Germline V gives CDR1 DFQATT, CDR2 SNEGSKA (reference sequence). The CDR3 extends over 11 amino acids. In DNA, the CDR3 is TGCAGTGCTAGTAGGGGCGGGACCCAGTTCTTC. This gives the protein CSASRGGTQFF.

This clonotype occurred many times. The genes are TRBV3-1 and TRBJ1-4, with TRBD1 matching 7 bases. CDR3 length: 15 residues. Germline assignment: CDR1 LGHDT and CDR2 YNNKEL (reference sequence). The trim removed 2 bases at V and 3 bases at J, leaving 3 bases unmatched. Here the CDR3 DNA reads TGTGCCAGCAGCCAAACAGGGGAGGCTAATGAAAAACTGTTTTTT. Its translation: CASSQTGEANEKLFF.

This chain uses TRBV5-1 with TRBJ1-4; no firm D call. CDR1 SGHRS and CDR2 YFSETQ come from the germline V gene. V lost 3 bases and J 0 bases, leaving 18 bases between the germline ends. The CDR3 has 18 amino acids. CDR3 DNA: TGCGCCAGCAGCTCGGTCGGAGCGGGGATCGCAACTAATGAAAAACTGTTTTTT. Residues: CASSSVGAGIATNEKLFF.